The rows below give T cell receptor beta chains drawn from one sample of a study of T-cell memory formation after mild COVID-19. TCRdb re-called the 5' RACE reads with MiXCR, one entry per CDR3 protein. This table has some 310,000 distinct CDR3 sequences, 20% to 25% appearing once. The material sequenced was PBMCs or a T cell subset sorted from them (not recorded which). These receptors came from a man in his late teens or twenties who had mild COVID-19 (a few samples of this study predate the infection). Cell type and time point are not known. The CDR3 runs from the conserved cysteine through the conserved F or W. D genes are given only for firm matches. Expanded clones get a size class; other rows say once, few or many, or leave the size out.

abundance: few
j_gene: TRBJ2-3
d_gene: .
v_gene: TRBV9
CDR3aa: CASSEPVGRVRSGATDTQYF
CDR3nt: TGTGCCAGCAGCGAACCCGTAGGCAGGGTTCGGAGCGGCGCCACAGATACGCAGTATTTT

abundance: .
j_gene: TRBJ2-3
d_gene: .
v_gene: TRBV6-5
CDR3aa: CASRDGLGSDTQYF
CDR3nt: TGTGCCAGCAGAGATGGACTTGGTTCTGATACGCAGTATTTT

abundance: .
j_gene: TRBJ2-1
d_gene: .
v_gene: TRBV7-2
CDR3aa: CASFPPATGNEQFF
CDR3nt: TGTGCCAGCTTCCCCCCAGCAACCGGCAATGAGCAGTTCTTC

abundance: .
j_gene: TRBJ2-7
d_gene: .
v_gene: TRBV12-3/TRBV12-4
CDR3aa: CASSIPNNEQYF
CDR3nt: TGTGCCAGCAGCATCCCTAACAACGAGCAGTACTTC

abundance: .
j_gene: TRBJ2-1
d_gene: TRBD2
v_gene: TRBV4-2
CDR3aa: CASSQETIRGGYNEQFF
CDR3nt: TGTGCCAGCAGCCAAGAAACGATCCGGGGGGGTTACAATGAGCAGTTCTTC

abundance: .
j_gene: TRBJ2-5
d_gene: .
v_gene: TRBV4-3
CDR3aa: CASSQDQNQETQYF
CDR3nt: TGCGCCAGCAGCCAAGATCAGAACCAAGAGACCCAGTACTTC

abundance: .
j_gene: TRBJ2-3
d_gene: TRBD1
v_gene: TRBV24-1
CDR3aa: CATSDRDRALGDTQYF
CDR3nt: TGTGCCACCAGTGATCGTGACAGGGCATTGGGAGATACGCAGTATTTT

abundance: once
j_gene: TRBJ1-5
d_gene: .
v_gene: TRBV19
CDR3aa: CASTSSGPYQPQHF
CDR3nt: TGTGCCAGTACTTCCTCGGGGCCCTATCAGCCCCAGCATTTT

abundance: many
j_gene: TRBJ2-2
d_gene: .
v_gene: TRBV5-1
CDR3aa: CASSLGRANTGELFF
CDR3nt: TGCGCCAGCAGCTTGGGCAGGGCGAACACCGGGGAGCTGTTTTTT

abundance: .
j_gene: TRBJ2-7
d_gene: TRBD1
v_gene: TRBV18
CDR3aa: CASSPPNRGDYEQYF
CDR3nt: TGTGCCAGCTCACCACCGAACAGGGGGGATTACGAGCAGTACTTC

abundance: many
j_gene: TRBJ2-5
d_gene: TRBD2
v_gene: TRBV7-2
CDR3aa: CASSLGLARETQYF
CDR3nt: TGTGCCAGCAGCTTAGGACTAGCGAGGGAGACCCAGTACTTC

abundance: .
j_gene: TRBJ2-1
d_gene: TRBD1
v_gene: TRBV12-3/TRBV12-4
CDR3aa: CASRQGQSYNEQFF
CDR3nt: TGTGCCAGCAGACAGGGACAGTCCTACAATGAGCAGTTCTTC

abundance: few
j_gene: TRBJ1-1
d_gene: .
v_gene: TRBV6-5
CDR3aa: CASSYDGGRRNTEAFF
CDR3nt: TGTGCCAGCAGTTACGACGGGGGGCGGAGGAACACTGAAGCTTTCTTT

abundance: many
j_gene: TRBJ2-5
d_gene: .
v_gene: TRBV5-6
CDR3aa: CASSPTWGETQYF
CDR3nt: TGTGCCAGCAGCCCTACATGGGGAGAGACCCAGTACTTC

abundance: .
j_gene: TRBJ1-2
d_gene: .
v_gene: TRBV7-2
CDR3aa: CASSPQTARSYGYTF
CDR3nt: TGTGCCAGCAGCCCCCAGACAGCGCGCTCGTATGGCTACACCTTC

abundance: .
j_gene: TRBJ1-5
d_gene: TRBD1
v_gene: TRBV10-1
CDR3aa: CASPGEGAKSNQPQHF
CDR3nt: TGCGCCAGCCCCGGGGAGGGGGCTAAAAGCAATCAGCCCCAGCATTTT

abundance: few
j_gene: TRBJ1-5
d_gene: TRBD1
v_gene: TRBV10-1
CDR3aa: CASSEGQGSQPQHF
CDR3nt: TGCGCCAGCAGTGAGGGACAGGGGAGCCAGCCCCAGCATTTT